This TCR beta chain was identified during a study of cytomegalovirus exposure and HLA in healthy donors. The sample holds one count of this clone. Only in-frame clones appear in the TCRdb table, and some are missing; sequencing was by immunoSEQ multiplex PCR. The table shows over 200,000 clones, with around 90% occurring only once. The J segment lost 12 bases and the V segment lost 3 bases, leaving 12 bases of the junction unmatched. The CDR3 consists of 14 residues. In germline, CDR1 is SGHRS, CDR2 YFSETQ. Sample: PBMCs. The TCR comes from a woman between 18 and 29 years old in good health and CMV-seropositive. V and J are TRBV5-1 and TRBJ2-7; TRBD1 agrees at 10 bases. The CDR3 nucleotides read TGCGCCAGCAGCTACCAGACAGGGGGCGCCGGGACGTACTTC. This encodes CASSYQTGGAGTYF.